One and the same sample provided the 9 T cell receptor beta chains below, sequenced in a study of OX40 agonist ivuxolimab in advanced cancers. Sequencing used immunoSEQ multiplex PCR; TCRdb keeps in-frame clones, though not all of them. The sample records 70,000 or so clones, approximately 86% being singletons. The sample in question was CD4+ or CD8+ T cells sorted from blood, obtained in a trial of the OX40 agonist ivuxolimab. The source is an adult with an advanced solid tumor such as melanoma, head and neck, liver or kidney cancer.

This clone was counted only a few times. The genes are TRBV28 and TRBJ2-5; D is tentatively TRBD1 or TRBD2 (6 bases each). This CDR3 has 15 amino acids. The V gene lost 2 bases and the J gene lost 1 base, with 11 bases spanning the gap. In germline, CDR1 is MDHEN, CDR2 SYDVKM. The CDR3 loop is CASSLGWGAQETQYF. DNA of the CDR3: TGTGCCAGCAGTTTAGGATGGGGGGCCCAAGAGACCCAGTACTTC.

The J gene is TRBJ2-1, the V gene TRBV29-1, with TRBD1 matching over 8 bases. This CDR3 has 14 amino acids. Germline lookup yields CDR1 SQVTM and CDR2 ANQGSEA. J gave up 8 bases and V 5 bases, and 11 bases lay outside the gene matches. The CDR3 loop is CSVRLGTGGHEQFF. The CDR3 DNA is TGCAGCGTTAGACTCGGGACAGGCGGGCATGAGCAGTTCTTC.

V and J are TRBV6-1 and TRBJ2-3; D gene unclear. The CDR3 loop spans 14 amino acids. With 4 bases removed from V and 6 bases from J, the gap between germline ends came to 14 bases. Germline assignment: CDR1 MNHNS and CDR2 SASEGT. CDR3 amino acids: CASSVLPSEDTQYF. The CDR3 bases are TGTGCCAGCAGTGTTCTCCCCTCTGAGGATACGCAGTATTTT.

J is TRBJ1-4 and V is TRBV18; D unresolved. Germline V CDR1 and CDR2: KGHSH, LQKENI. This CDR3 spans 15 amino acids. V gave up 6 bases and J gave up 7 bases, with 18 bases separating them. The CDR3 sequence is CASSPAGGRSEKLFF. The CDR3 DNA sequence: TGTGCCAGCTCCCCTGCGGGAGGGCGTAGTGAAAAACTGTTTTTT.

The rearrangement uses TRBV7-3 and TRBJ1-6; 7 nucleotides match TRBD1. Germline V lookup: CDR1 SGHTA, CDR2 FQGTGA. V lost 0 bases, J lost 0 bases, and 8 bases stayed unmatched. This CDR3 has 19 residues. As DNA, the CDR3 is TGTGCCAGCAGCTTAACGCGGACAGGCAAAAGCTCCTATAATTCACCCCTCCACTTT. It is translated as CASSLTRTGKSSYNSPLHF.

V is TRBV7-6 and J is TRBJ2-3; TRBD1 aligns across 7 bases. The CDR3 runs 15 residues. Germline-derived CDR1 and CDR2 are SGHVS and FNYEAQ. J lost 2 bases, V lost 5 bases, and 7 bases had no gene match. CDR3 nucleotides: TGTGCCAGCAGCCCAGGGACAGTCGACACAGATACGCAGTATTTT. It translates to CASSPGTVDTDTQYF.

This clone was seen once. This rearrangement joins TRBV7-2 to TRBJ1-5, with D possibly TRBD1 on 6 matching bases. There are 15 residues in the CDR3. Trimming left V 0 bases short and J 7 bases short, with 13 bases between. From germline, CDR1 is SGHTA and CDR2 FQGNSA. The DNA for the CDR3 is TGTGCCAGCAGCTTAGCCACGGGGGCGGGGCAGCCCCAGCATTTT. Protein sequence: CASSLATGAGQPQHF.

V usage is TRBV5-1 and J usage is TRBJ1-3; D gene ambiguous. The germline gives CDR1 SGHRS, CDR2 YFSETQ. The CDR3 is made up of 13 amino acids. Trimming took 3 bases from V and 4 from J, leaving 8 bases between them. Written as DNA, the CDR3 is TGCGCCAGCAGCTACCAGGCAGGAAACACCATATATTTT. Its translation: CASSYQAGNTIYF.

The gene calls are TRBV2 and TRBJ2-7; TRBD1 matches at 9 bases. The ends lost 6 bases at V and 2 bases at J; junction bases unmatched: 5. CDR3 length: 14 residues. Germline V CDR1 and CDR2: SNHLY, FYNNEI. The CDR3 bases are TGTGCCAGCAGGGCTGGGACAGGGCCCTACGAGCAGTACTTC. This sequence encodes CASRAGTGPYEQYF.